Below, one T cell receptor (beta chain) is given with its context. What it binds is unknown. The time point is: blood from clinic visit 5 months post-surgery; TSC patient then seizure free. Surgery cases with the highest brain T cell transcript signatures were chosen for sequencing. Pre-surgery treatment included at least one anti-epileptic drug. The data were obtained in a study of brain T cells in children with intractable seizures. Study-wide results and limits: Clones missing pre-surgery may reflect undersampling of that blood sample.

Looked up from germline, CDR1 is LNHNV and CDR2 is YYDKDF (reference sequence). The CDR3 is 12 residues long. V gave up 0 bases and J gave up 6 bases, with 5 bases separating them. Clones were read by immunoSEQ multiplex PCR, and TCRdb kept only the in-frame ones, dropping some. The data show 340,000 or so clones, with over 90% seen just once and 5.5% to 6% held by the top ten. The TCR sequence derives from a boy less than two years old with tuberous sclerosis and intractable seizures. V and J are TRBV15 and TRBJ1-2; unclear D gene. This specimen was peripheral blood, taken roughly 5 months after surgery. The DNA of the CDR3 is TGTGCCACCAGCAGAGATAGGGATGGCTACACCTTC. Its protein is CATSRDRDGYTF.